Shown below are 5 T cell receptor beta chains from a single sample sequenced in a study of shared clonotypes between healthy human individuals. Sequencing used immunoSEQ multiplex PCR; TCRdb keeps in-frame clones, though not all of them. The sample records approximately 740,000 clones, more than 85% being singletons. Naivety among CD8 cells was defined by CD45RO negativity and positive CCR7 selection, thereby excluding terminally differentiated effector memory CD45RA+ cells. Sequencing was done on a sample of naive CD8+ T cells sorted from blood. These receptors all stem from a man aged 25 to 40 in good health.

The chain uses TRBV27 and TRBJ2-3; TRBD2 matches 7 bases. V shed 8 bases and J 6 bases; nucleotides not matched to a gene: 14. Germline V CDR1 and CDR2: MNHEY, SMNVEV (reference sequence). There are 15 residues in the CDR3. As DNA, the CDR3 is TGTGCCAGCCAACATACCTGGGAGGGCGGCGATACGCAGTATTTT. As protein: CASQHTWEGGDTQYF.

The gene calls are TRBV14 and TRBJ2-3, with 7 bases fitting TRBD2. CDR1 is SGHDN and CDR2 is FVKESK in the germline V gene. The CDR3 totals 18 residues. Losses at the gene ends were 3 bases for V and 2 bases for J; bases not matched to a gene: 14. CDR3 amino acids: CASSQRPVGGIDTDTQYF. The DNA for the CDR3 is TGTGCCAGCAGCCAGAGACCTGTGGGGGGGATCGACACAGATACGCAGTATTTT.

The CDR3 nucleotides are TGTGCCAGCAGGAGGGGGACGGGCATGACTTCCTACGAGCAGTACTTC. Translation: CASRRGTGMTSYEQYF. V is TRBV2 and J is TRBJ2-7, with D possibly being TRBD1 (6 bases). V lost 6 bases to trimming and J lost 1 base, with 19 bases between them. This CDR3 is built from 16 residues. The V gene's germline CDR1 is SNHLY and CDR2 FYNNEI.

This clone was seen once. CDR3 sequence reads: CASSSRGDDYGYTF. DNA for the CDR3: TGTGCCAGCAGCTCAAGGGGGGACGACTATGGCTACACCTTC. The chain combines TRBV5-4 with TRBJ1-2, with D perhaps TRBD1 (6 bases). CDR3 size: 14 residues. V lost 3 bases and J 3 bases, leaving 12 bases between the germline ends. Looked up from germline, CDR1 is SGHNT and CDR2 is YYREEE (reference sequence).

The chain recombines TRBV7-9 with TRBJ1-1, with D unclear. With 7 bases removed from V and 7 bases from J, the gap between germline ends came to 13 bases. CDR3 length: 12 residues. The germline V gene encodes CDR1 SEHNR and CDR2 FQNEAQ (reference sequence). CDR3 sequence reads: CASTVGFGEAFF. The CDR3, as DNA: TGTGCCAGCACCGTGGGGTTTGGTGAAGCTTTCTTT.